The 14 T cell receptor beta chains given below trace back to one sample, sequenced in a study of fetal regulatory T cell absence and autoimmunity. TCRdb keeps only in-frame clones here, not all; method: immunoSEQ multiplex PCR. The data show roughly 95,000 clones, about two thirds seen once. Specimen: pancreas tissue. These receptors came from a male donor with IPEX syndrome.

For the CDR3, the DNA is TGTGCCTGGGGGGGGATCGGAAAACTGTTTTTT. Its protein is CAWGGIGKLFF. J is TRBJ1-4 and V is TRBV30; the D gene is possibly TRBD1 (5 bases). V was shortened by 5 bases and J by 10 bases, with 11 bases between the two germline ends. Germline CDR1 reads GTSNPN; CDR2 reads SVGIG (reference sequence). CDR3 length: 11 residues.

The count of this clone is one. V is TRBV6-5 and J is TRBJ2-1; D is possibly TRBD2 (6 bases). The CDR3 contains 15 residues. Trimming shortened V by 5 bases and J by 8 bases, and 19 bases separated the two germline ends. From germline, CDR1 is MNHEY and CDR2 SVGAGI. The CDR3 DNA reads TGTGCCAGCAGTCCTCTAGCGTATTCCCGCGATGAGCAGTTCTTC. Translation: CASSPLAYSRDEQFF.

The V gene is TRBV27, the J gene TRBJ2-1; 8 nucleotides match TRBD1. V lost 3 bases to trimming and J lost 6 bases; unmatched junction nucleotides: 4. The germline gives CDR1 MNHEY, CDR2 SMNVEV (reference sequence). The CDR3 runs to 14 residues. In nucleotides, the CDR3 is TGTGCCAGCAGTTTGTCGACAGGGGCCAATGAGCAGTTCTTC. This gives the protein CASSLSTGANEQFF.

This clone was seen only a few times. This chain joins TRBV30 and TRBJ1-4; D ambiguous. The CDR3 runs to 14 residues. Trimming took off 1 base at V and 8 bases at J, with 14 bases between the two ends. In germline, CDR1 is GTSNPN, CDR2 SVGIG (reference sequence). CDR3 amino acids: CAWSGRSQQEKLFF. In DNA, the CDR3 is TGTGCCTGGAGTGGGAGGAGCCAGCAGGAAAAACTGTTTTTT.

The chain combines TRBV9 with TRBJ2-3; 10 bases line up with TRBD2. Per the germline V gene, CDR1 is SGDLS and CDR2 is YYNGEE. V dropped 0 bases and J dropped 4; count of bases not matched to a gene: 17. This CDR3 spans 20 amino acids. The DNA for the CDR3 is TGTGCCAGCAGCGTAGACCCCCCGGGAGCGGGGGGGCCAGAGTCAGATACGCAGTATTTT. Its translation: CASSVDPPGAGGPESDTQYF.

This clone was picked up a small number of times. The J gene is TRBJ1-2, the V gene TRBV4-3, with D unresolved. V was cut by 0 bases and J by 8 bases, with 13 bases left in between. Germline V CDR1 and CDR2: LGHNA, YSLEER. This CDR3 is built from 14 residues. The CDR3 nucleotides read TGCGCCAGCAGCCAAGACGGCTTCGGGCAAGGCTACACCTTC. This encodes CASSQDGFGQGYTF.

The J gene is TRBJ2-5, the V gene TRBV6-6; 9 bases line up with TRBD1. V lost 0 bases, J lost 4 bases, and 0 bases stayed unmatched. Germline assignment: CDR1 MNHNY and CDR2 SVGAGI (reference sequence). The CDR3 has 14 amino acids. The CDR3 loop reads CASSYSDRGETQYF. CDR3 coding DNA: TGTGCCAGCAGTTACTCGGACAGGGGAGAGACCCAGTACTTC.

The chain has TRBV5-4 and TRBJ2-2; D may be TRBD1 (6 bases). The CDR3 contains 15 residues. Per germline, CDR1 SGHNT and CDR2 YYREEE (reference sequence). Trimming pared 0 bases from V and 2 bases from J, leaving 8 bases between. The CDR3 DNA reads TGTGCCAGCAGCTTGGGCAGGGGTAACACCGGGGAGCTGTTTTTT. As protein: CASSLGRGNTGELFF.

This rearrangement joins TRBV7-9 to TRBJ1-5; 7 positions match TRBD1. Germline CDR1 reads SEHNR; CDR2 reads FQNEAQ (reference sequence). There are 16 residues in the CDR3. V lost 1 base, J lost 1 base, and 4 bases stayed unmatched. The DNA of the CDR3 is TGTGCCAGCAGCTTAGGGGACAGTGGAAGCAATCAGCCCCAGCATTTT. Translated: CASSLGDSGSNQPQHF.

The rearrangement joins TRBV5-1 to TRBJ2-3; possibly TRBD2 for D (6 bases). V lost 0 bases to trimming and J lost 11 bases, with 22 bases between them. CDR3 length equals 16 residues. Germline-derived CDR1 and CDR2 are SGHRS and YFSETQ. The CDR3 DNA follows: TGCGCCAGCAGCTTGGCCTTCTCTAGCGTCCGGGAAATGCAGTATTTT. Amino acids: CASSLAFSSVREMQYF.

The chain has TRBV7-9 and TRBJ2-1, with 8 positions matching TRBD1. CDR1 is SEHNR, CDR2 FQNEAQ, per germline (reference sequence). This CDR3 has 13 residues. J gave up 10 bases and V 3 bases, and 5 bases lay outside the gene matches. DNA for the CDR3: TGTGCCAGCAGCTTGGCCCGGGACAGGGAGCAGTTCTTC. This codes for CASSLARDREQFF.

The V and J genes are TRBV12-5 and TRBJ2-7; D gene unclear. Trimming cost V 8 bases and J 5 bases, with 13 bases left between them. The CDR3 loop spans 12 amino acids. Looked up from germline, CDR1 is LGHNT and CDR2 is FRNRAP. DNA for the CDR3: TGTGCTAGTACCCCCGGCGGTGACGAGCAGTACTTC. As protein: CASTPGGDEQYF. Drawing the rest from reference TRBV12-5 and TRBJ2-7, the complete variable domain is DARVTQTPRHKVTEMGQEVTMRCQPILGHNTVFWYRQTMMQGLELLAYFRNRAPLDDSGMPKDRFSAEMPDATLATLKIQPSEPRDSAVYFCASTPGGDEQYFGPGTRLTVT.

Only a few counts were recorded for this clone. The chain employs TRBV9 and TRBJ1-4; D gene uncertain. V dropped 0 bases and J dropped 1 base, with 4 bases sitting between them. The CDR3 covers 14 residues. The germline gives CDR1 SGDLS, CDR2 YYNGEE. CDR3: CASSVGQTNEKLFF. CDR3 bases: TGTGCCAGCAGCGTAGGACAAACTAATGAAAAACTGTTTTTT.

The chain uses TRBV5-1 and TRBJ1-1; D is unclear. Germline V CDR1 and CDR2: SGHRS, YFSETQ. CDR3 length equals 14 residues. The V and J ends lost 0 bases and 0 bases respectively, with 6 bases between them. DNA of the CDR3: TGCGCCAGCAGCTTGGGGGCGCTGAACACTGAAGCTTTCTTT. The encoded protein is CASSLGALNTEAFF.